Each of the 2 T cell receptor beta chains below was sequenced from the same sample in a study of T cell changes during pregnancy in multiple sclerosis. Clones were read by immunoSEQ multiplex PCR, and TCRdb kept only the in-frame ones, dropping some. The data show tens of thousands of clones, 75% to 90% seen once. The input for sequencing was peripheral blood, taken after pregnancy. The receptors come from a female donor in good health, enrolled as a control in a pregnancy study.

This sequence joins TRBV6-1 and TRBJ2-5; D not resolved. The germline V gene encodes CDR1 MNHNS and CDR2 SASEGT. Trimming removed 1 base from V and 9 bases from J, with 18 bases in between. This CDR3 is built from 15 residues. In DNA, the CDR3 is TGTGCCAGCAGTGAAGGGGTCGGCGGTTCCGTGGCCCAGTACTTC. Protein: CASSEGVGGSVAQYF.

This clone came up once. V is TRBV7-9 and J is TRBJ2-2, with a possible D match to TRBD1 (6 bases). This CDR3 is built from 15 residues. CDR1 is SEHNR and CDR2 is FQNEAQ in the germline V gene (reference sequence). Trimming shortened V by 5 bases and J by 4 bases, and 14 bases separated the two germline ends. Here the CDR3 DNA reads TGTGCCAGCAGCCACGGACAGAGTCGCACCGGGGAGCTGTTTTTT. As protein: CASSHGQSRTGELFF.